Listed below are T cell receptor beta chains from one sample, sequenced in a study of T-cell reconstitution after alpha-beta-depleted transplantation in children. TCRdb recomputed calls from the PCR reads with MiXCR, one row per CDR3 protein. The profile shows 95,000 to 150,000 distinct CDR3 sequences, roughly 23% of them singletons. The sample here was PBMCs, mostly from graft donor cells, taken 180 days after TCRalphabeta/CD19-depleted stem cell transplant. The receptors shown here come from a male patient aged 2-15 years who had a stem cell transplant for chronic granulomatous disease, so the T cells may come from the graft donor. CDR3s include the opening cysteine and the closing phenylalanine or tryptophan. D genes are given only for firm matches. The size entry is marked missing in some rows and otherwise reads once, few, many or a size class.

v_gene	d_gene	j_gene	abundance	CDR3nt	CDR3aa
TRBV20-1	TRBD1	TRBJ2-7	many	TGCAGTGCTTCGCGAATTGGGACAGGGGCGTCTAGTCAGTACTTC	CSASRIGTGASSQYF
TRBV12-3/TRBV12-4	-	TRBJ1-1	-	TGTGCCAGCAGACTACAGGTGAACACTGAAGCTTTCTTT	CASRLQVNTEAFF
TRBV2	TRBD1	TRBJ2-3	-	TGTGCCAGCAGTGAAGCTCCGCAGGGGGCGCAGTATTTT	CASSEAPQGAQYF
TRBV24-1	-	TRBJ2-1	few	TGTGCCACCAGTGATTCACCGGAGAACAATGAGCAGTTCTTC	CATSDSPENNEQFF
TRBV29-1	TRBD1	TRBJ2-7	many	TGCAGCTCACCGGGACAGGGTCCCTTTCTCTCCTACGAGCAGTACTTC	CSSPGQGPFLSYEQYF
TRBV7-2	-	TRBJ1-2	many	TGTGCCAGCAGCTTGCCAGGGAGGGGCTACACCTTC	CASSLPGRGYTF
TRBV20-1	TRBD1	TRBJ1-2	few	TGCAGTGCTAGGGATTTGGCGGGACAGTTGATCTATGGCTACACCTTC	CSARDLAGQLIYGYTF
TRBV13	TRBD2	TRBJ2-1	-	TGTGCCAGCAGCTTAGTAGGGACTAGCCCGTACAATGAGCAGTTCTTC	CASSLVGTSPYNEQFF
TRBV12-3/TRBV12-4	TRBD2	TRBJ2-1	many	TGTGCCAGCAGTTTATCGCGGGGACTAGCGGGAGGGCCCTACAATGAGCAGTTCTTC	CASSLSRGLAGGPYNEQFF
TRBV28	TRBD2	TRBJ2-3	-	TGTGCCAGCAGTTCTTATAGCGGGAGGGCCTCCACAGATACGCAGTATTTT	CASSSYSGRASTDTQYF
TRBV12-3/TRBV12-4	-	TRBJ2-5	few	TGTGCCAGCAGTTACGGGCCTCGAGAGACCCAGTACTTC	CASSYGPRETQYF
TRBV20-1	TRBD1	TRBJ1-1	many	TGCAGTGTACGACAGGGGGACACTGAAGCTTTCTTT	CSVRQGDTEAFF
TRBV12-3/TRBV12-4	-	TRBJ2-3	-	TGTGCCAGCAGTTTATCAATGAGCGGAAACACAGATACGCAGTATTTT	CASSLSMSGNTDTQYF
TRBV24-1	-	TRBJ1-2	many	TGTGCCACCAGTAAGGGACAAGACTATGGCTACACCTTC	CATSKGQDYGYTF
TRBV12-3/TRBV12-4	TRBD2	TRBJ2-5	few	TGTGCCAGCAGTTTGGTGACTAGCGGGGACCAAGAGACCCAGTACTTC	CASSLVTSGDQETQYF
TRBV12-3/TRBV12-4	-	TRBJ1-4	few	TGTGCCAGCGGGCTCTTGACAGTAAAACTGTTTTTT	CASGLLTVKLFF
TRBV7-8	-	TRBJ1-1	few	TGTGCCAGCAGCCGAACAGGGAACACTGAAGCTTTCTTT	CASSRTGNTEAFF
TRBV20-1	-	TRBJ2-5	-	TGCAGTGCTAGAGATATTGACCCGCGAGAGACCCAGTACTTC	CSARDIDPRETQYF
TRBV20-1	-	TRBJ1-6	many	TGCAGTGCTAGAGTGTGGGGTGGCTGGTCACCCCTCCACTTT	CSARVWGGWSPLHF
TRBV30	-	TRBJ1-1	few	TGTGCCTGGAGCGTCCAGGTTCGGGCTGAAGCTTTCTTT	CAWSVQVRAEAFF